The rows below give T cell receptor beta chains drawn from one sample of a study of control samples from healthy donors and cancer patients. Sequencing used immunoSEQ multiplex PCR; TCRdb keeps in-frame clones, though not all of them. The sample yields about 130,000 clones, 80% to 95% seen once. The material sequenced was PBMCs. These receptors were obtained from a man at least 80 years old with head and neck cancer. Each CDR3 is given with its conserved first and last residue. The D gene is left open where the match is weak. Expanded clones get a size class; other rows say once, few or many, or leave the size out.

J | D | V | size | DNA | CDR3
TRBJ2-5 | - | TRBV6-1 | - | TGTGCCAGCAGTGAAGCAGCAGATCTCGGTTACCAAGAGACCCAGTACTTC | CASSEAADLGYQETQYF
TRBJ2-1 | - | TRBV4-3 | - | TGCGCCAGCAGCCAAGATCCCGGAGCGCGGTACAATGAGCAGTTCTTC | CASSQDPGARYNEQFF
TRBJ1-6 | - | TRBV10-1 | - | TGCGCCAGCAGTGAATTCGGCCTTAATTCACCCCTCCACTTT | CASSEFGLNSPLHF
TRBJ2-1 | TRBD2 | TRBV2 | - | TGTGCCAGCCGATTACTAGCGGGGGCTCACAATGAGCAGTTCTTC | CASRLLAGAHNEQFF
TRBJ2-7 | TRBD2 | TRBV6-5 | - | TGTGCCAGCAGGATAACTAGCGGGAGGGGGGAGCAGTACTTC | CASRITSGRGEQYF
TRBJ2-3 | TRBD2 | TRBV15 | - | TGTGCCACCACCTCCGGGACTAGCGGGGGGACAGATACGCAGTATTTT | CATTSGTSGGTDTQYF
TRBJ2-5 | TRBD2 | TRBV27 | - | TGTGCCAGCAAACCCATGCCGGGGACTAGCGGGATAAAGACCCAGTACTTC | CASKPMPGTSGIKTQYF
TRBJ2-5 | - | TRBV2 | - | TGTGCCAGCGGCGTTACGAGGGAGACCCAGTACTTC | CASGVTRETQYF
TRBJ2-5 | TRBD2 | TRBV7-9 | - | TGTGCCAGCAGTCTAGCGGGAAATAGGGGAGAGACCCAGTACTTC | CASSLAGNRGETQYF
TRBJ1-1 | - | TRBV7-8 | - | TGTGCCAGCAGCTTAAATGGGTTCGGCGAAGCTTTCTTT | CASSLNGFGEAFF
TRBJ2-1 | TRBD1 | TRBV10-1 | - | TGCGCCAGCAGCATCGGAGGGACAGGCTACAATGAGCAGTTCTTC | CASSIGGTGYNEQFF
TRBJ1-4 | TRBD1 | TRBV9 | - | TGTGCCAGCAGCGTAGCGGGACAGGGAAGGGAAAAACTGTTTTTT | CASSVAGQGREKLFF
TRBJ1-1 | - | TRBV5-1 | - | TGCGCCAGCAGCTCCCTAGGGTCGAACACTGAAGCTTTCTTT | CASSSLGSNTEAFF
TRBJ2-3 | TRBD2 | TRBV5-1 | - | TGCGCCAGCAGCTTGGGACTAGCGGGGGGGAGAGATACGCAGTATTTT | CASSLGLAGGRDTQYF
TRBJ1-1 | - | TRBV4-1 | once | TGCGCCAGCAGCCGAGGGGGGTCCACTGAAGCTTTCTTT | CASSRGGSTEAFF
TRBJ1-1 | - | TRBV5-5 | once | TGTGCCAGCAGTCAGTTAGTGCAGGGAAACACTGAAGCTTTCTTT | CASSQLVQGNTEAFF
TRBJ1-1 | - | TRBV29-1 | - | TGCAGCACCGTAGGTCGCACAAGAAGTGGGAAGGCTGAAGCTTTCTTT | CSTVGRTRSGKAEAFF
TRBJ1-1 | TRBD1 | TRBV2 | - | TGTGCCAGCAGTGTGGACAGGGCGTACATGAACACTGAAGCTTTCTTT | CASSVDRAYMNTEAFF
TRBJ2-7 | - | TRBV5-1 | - | TGCGCCAGCAGCTTGGTCCGGGGAAACTACGAGCAGTACTTC | CASSLVRGNYEQYF
TRBJ2-5 | - | TRBV6-5 | - | TGTGCCAGTTACTCGTCCGGAGAGACCCAGTACTTC | CASYSSGETQYF
TRBJ2-1 | - | TRBV2 | - | TGTGCCAGCAGTGAAGGTCTTAATGAGCAGTTCTTC | CASSEGLNEQFF
TRBJ2-4 | - | TRBV7-2 | - | TGTGCCAGCAGCTTAGCCAGGGCCAAAAACATTCAGTACTTC | CASSLARAKNIQYF
TRBJ2-5 | TRBD2 | TRBV20-1 | - | TGCAGTGCTAGTGGACTAGCGGGAGGTAGGGGGAAGACCCAGTACTTC | CSASGLAGGRGKTQYF
TRBJ2-1 | TRBD1 | TRBV5-1 | once | TGCGCCAGCAGCTTGGGGACAGGGTACAATGAGCAGTTCTTC | CASSLGTGYNEQFF
TRBJ2-1 | - | TRBV12-3/TRBV12-4 | few | TGTGCCAGCAGTCACCACGCGACACCTATGCAGTTCTTC | CASSHHATPMQFF
TRBJ2-7 | - | TRBV24-1 | - | TGTGCCACCGAGACGACAGGACACTACGAGCAGTACTTC | CATETTGHYEQYF
TRBJ1-3 | - | TRBV5-1 | - | TGCGCCAGCAGCTTGTCGGGGGCACTACTCTCTGGAAACACCATATATTTT | CASSLSGALLSGNTIYF
TRBJ2-2 | TRBD2 | TRBV6-2/TRBV6-3 | - | TGTGCCAGCAGTCGGAGCGGGAGAAGCGGGGAGCTGTTTTTT | CASSRSGRSGELFF
TRBJ1-1 | - | TRBV11-2 | - | TGTGCCAGCGCAATGTCGGCAGAGAACACTGAAGCTTTCTTT | CASAMSAENTEAFF
TRBJ2-7 | - | TRBV5-6 | - | TGTGCCAGCAGCTCGTTTGGGGACAAGATCTACGAGCAGTACTTC | CASSSFGDKIYEQYF
TRBJ2-7 | - | TRBV5-6 | - | TGTGCCAGCGGCTTGGCAGCTAGCTACGAGCAGTACTTC | CASGLAASYEQYF